This T cell receptor (beta chain) originates from a study of glioma-infiltrating T cells. Study-level results: CDR3 overlap between tissue and blood was very small. Gliomas, especially low-grade, showed above-expected tissue-blood divergence; non-neoplastic patients showed below.

The CDR3 has 15 amino acids. Germline loops: CDR1 MNHEY, CDR2 SMNVEV (reference sequence). Using RNA template, CDR3s of TCR alpha and beta were amplified with iRepertoire arm-PCR. One-step reverse transcription and amplification started from about 100-400 ng of tissue mRNA or PBMC total RNA. TCRdb recomputed calls from the multiplex PCR reads with MiXCR, one row per CDR3 protein. The repertoire holds about 10,000 distinct CDR3 sequences, with approximately 58% as singletons. As for this clonotype: As yet, its antigen is unknown. A junction boundary mismatches the germline segment, possibly from a read error.

The rearrangement links TRBV27 to TRBJ1-5; 7 bases line up with TRBD1. Sequenced material: glioma tissue, nonneoplastic brain tissue, or PBMCs (not recorded which). The sequence derives from a human donor with low-grade glioma or glioblastoma, undergoing nonglioma brain surgery, or in good health (not recorded which). The CDR3, as DNA: TGTGCCAGAAGTTTAGGACAGGACTACGGTCAGCCCCAGCATTTT. Its translation is CARSLGQDYGQPQHF.